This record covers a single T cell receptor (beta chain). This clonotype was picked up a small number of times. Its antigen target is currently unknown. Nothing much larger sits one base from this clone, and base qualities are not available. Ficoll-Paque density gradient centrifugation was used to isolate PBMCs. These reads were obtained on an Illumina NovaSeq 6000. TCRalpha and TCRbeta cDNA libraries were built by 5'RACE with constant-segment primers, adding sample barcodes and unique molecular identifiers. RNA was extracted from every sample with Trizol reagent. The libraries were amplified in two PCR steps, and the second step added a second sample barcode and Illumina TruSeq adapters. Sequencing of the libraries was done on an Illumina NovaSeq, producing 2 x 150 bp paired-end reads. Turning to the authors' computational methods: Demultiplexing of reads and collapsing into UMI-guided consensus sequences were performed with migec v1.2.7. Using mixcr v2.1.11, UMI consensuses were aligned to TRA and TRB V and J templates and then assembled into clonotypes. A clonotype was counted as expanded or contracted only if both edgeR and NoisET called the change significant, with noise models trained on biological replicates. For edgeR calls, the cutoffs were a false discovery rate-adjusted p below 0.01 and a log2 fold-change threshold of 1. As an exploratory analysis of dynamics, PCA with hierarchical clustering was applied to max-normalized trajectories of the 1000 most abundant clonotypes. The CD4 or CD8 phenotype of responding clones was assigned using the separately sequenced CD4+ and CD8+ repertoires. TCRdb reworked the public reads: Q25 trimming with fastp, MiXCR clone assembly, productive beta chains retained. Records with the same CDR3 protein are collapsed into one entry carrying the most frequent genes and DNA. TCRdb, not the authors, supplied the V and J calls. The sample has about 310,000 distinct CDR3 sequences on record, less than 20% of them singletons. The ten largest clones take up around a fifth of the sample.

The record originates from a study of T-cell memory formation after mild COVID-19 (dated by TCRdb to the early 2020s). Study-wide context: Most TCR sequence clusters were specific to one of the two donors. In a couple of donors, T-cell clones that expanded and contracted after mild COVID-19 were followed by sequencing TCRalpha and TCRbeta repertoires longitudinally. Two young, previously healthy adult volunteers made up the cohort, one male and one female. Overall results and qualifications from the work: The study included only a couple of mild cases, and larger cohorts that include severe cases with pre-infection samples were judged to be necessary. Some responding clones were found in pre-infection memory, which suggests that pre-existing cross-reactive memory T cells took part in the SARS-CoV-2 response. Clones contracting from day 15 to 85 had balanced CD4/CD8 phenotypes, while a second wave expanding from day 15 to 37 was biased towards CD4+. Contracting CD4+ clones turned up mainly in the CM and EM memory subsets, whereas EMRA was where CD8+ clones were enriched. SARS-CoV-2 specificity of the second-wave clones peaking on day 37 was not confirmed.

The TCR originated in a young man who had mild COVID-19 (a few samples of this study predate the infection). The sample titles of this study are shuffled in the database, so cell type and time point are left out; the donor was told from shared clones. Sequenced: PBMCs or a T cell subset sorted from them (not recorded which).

The DNA sequence follows: TGCGCCAGCAGCTTGGGGACTTCAGAGGCGGAGACCCAGTACTTC. The encoded protein is CASSLGTSEAETQYF. The chain is encoded by TRBV5-1 joined to TRBJ2-5; tentative D gene TRBD2, with 5 bases matching. CDR3 length: 15 amino acids, cysteine to phenylalanine. Only the CDR3 region is kept as DNA, spanning 45 bases read in frame from base 1. V is clipped by 0 bases and J by 5 bases, and the sequence between their germline boundaries is 14 bases long. The germline V gene supplies CDR1 SGHRS and CDR2 YFSETQ.